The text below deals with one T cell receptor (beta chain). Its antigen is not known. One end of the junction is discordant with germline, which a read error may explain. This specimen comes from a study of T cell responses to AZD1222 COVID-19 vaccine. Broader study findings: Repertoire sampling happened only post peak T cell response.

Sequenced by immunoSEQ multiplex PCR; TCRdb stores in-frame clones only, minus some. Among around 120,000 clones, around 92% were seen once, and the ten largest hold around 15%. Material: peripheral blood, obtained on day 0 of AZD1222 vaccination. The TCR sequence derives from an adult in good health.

The CDR3 sequence is CANSFGGLNRPTGANVLTF. For the CDR3, the DNA is TGTGCCAACAGTTTTGGGGGTCTGAACAGGCCAACTGGGGCCAACGTCCTGACTTTC. The J gene is TRBJ2-6, the V gene TRBV27; D is tentatively TRBD1 or TRBD2 (5 bases each). The V gene's germline CDR1 is MNHEY and CDR2 SMNVEV (reference sequence). The CDR3 length is 19 residues.